This T cell receptor (beta chain) was found in a study of blood T cell repertoires in COVID-19. Sequenced by immunoSEQ multiplex PCR; TCRdb stores in-frame clones only, minus some. The sample yields about 260,000 clones, 85% to 90% seen once. Those enrolled, adults aged roughly 18 to 89 years, came from some 25 US areas. Participants reported their clinical history, and cohort assignment relied on those reports. The specimen was PBMCs or T cells enriched from blood (not recorded which). This sequence originates from a woman under 30 who had recovered from COVID-19.

As DNA, the CDR3 is TGTGCCAGCAGCTTAGGGCCGGGAAACACTGAAGCTTTCTTT. This codes for CASSLGPGNTEAFF. The gene calls are TRBV7-9 and TRBJ1-1; unclear D gene. V lost 1 base, J lost 2 bases, and 8 bases lay in between. Germline V CDR1 and CDR2: SEHNR, FQNEAQ (reference sequence). This CDR3 spans 14 amino acids.